The entry that follows covers one TCR beta chain sequence. Its antigen is undetermined. This sample was included in a study of T cell responses to AZD1222 COVID-19 vaccine. Study-level information: Pooling covered second doses at about 4 or about 12 weeks. General study points: Spike-specific TCRs gained breadth and depth after people received two AZD1222 doses. At baseline, just six or seven AZD1222 recipients tested seropositive.

Germline loops: CDR1 MGHDK, CDR2 SYGVNS. The CDR3 length is 13 residues. The V and J ends lost 2 bases and 14 bases respectively, with 15 bases between them. The protocol was immunoSEQ multiplex PCR, while the TCRdb copy is restricted to in-frame clones and leaves out a portion. The table includes about 130,000 clones, 70% to 90% detected once. This TCR came from an adult in good health. The chain links TRBV25-1 to TRBJ1-4; D might be TRBD1 (5 bases). This specimen consisted of peripheral blood, obtained on day 0 of AZD1222 vaccination. The CDR3 DNA reads TGTGCCAGCAGTGAAGATGGGGGGGATCGCCTGTTTTTT. Translating gives CASSEDGGDRLFF.